The 31 T cell receptor beta chains presented below share a single source sample, sequenced in a study of cytomegalovirus exposure and HLA in healthy donors. Researchers ran the PCR with 60 Vbeta and 13 Jbeta primers. The protocol was immunoSEQ multiplex PCR, while the TCRdb copy is restricted to in-frame clones and leaves out a portion. The sample has 110,000 to 150,000 clones; approximately 82% are singletons. The sample was PBMCs. The origin of the receptors is a man aged 18 to 30 in good health and CMV-seropositive.

The chain uses TRBV19 and TRBJ1-2; D gene unclear. Germline assignment: CDR1 LNHDA and CDR2 SQIVND (reference sequence). This CDR3 spans 13 amino acids. Trimming took off 7 bases at V and 2 bases at J, with 11 bases between the two ends. CDR3 protein: CASNEQPNYGYTF. For the CDR3, the DNA is TGTGCCAGTAACGAACAGCCGAACTATGGCTACACCTTC.

This clone has only one observation. In nucleotides, the CDR3 is TGTGCCAGCAGTTATGGACTAGTCTACAATGAGCAGTTCTTC. Protein product: CASSYGLVYNEQFF. This chain joins TRBV27 and TRBJ2-1; 7 bases are a match to TRBD2. The germline gives CDR1 MNHEY, CDR2 SMNVEV (reference sequence). The CDR3 length is 14 residues. V shed 4 bases, J shed 3 bases, and the junction held 3 bases outside the gene matches.

The V and J genes are TRBV19 and TRBJ2-7; 7 bases line up with TRBD2. V was pared by 8 bases and J by 2 bases, with 6 bases of the junction left unmatched. CDR1 is LNHDA, CDR2 SQIVND, per germline (reference sequence). This CDR3 is 13 amino acids long. The CDR3 coding sequence is TGTGCCAGTGGCGCGGGACTAACCTACGAGCAGTACTTC. Its translation: CASGAGLTYEQYF.

This chain links TRBV4-1 with TRBJ2-7, with 7 bases that match TRBD1. The V and J ends lost 4 bases and 2 bases, in that order; junction bases with no gene match: 5. CDR3 length: 14 amino acids. Germline V gives CDR1 MGHRA, CDR2 YSYEKL. The CDR3 sequence: CASSLRDSTYEQYF. For the CDR3, the DNA is TGCGCCAGCAGCCTGAGGGACAGTACCTACGAGCAGTACTTC.

The rearrangement links TRBV6-5 to TRBJ2-5; possible D gene TRBD1, 6 bases. The J call is uncertain, as TRBJ2-7 better fits the DNA end. This CDR3 is built from 16 residues. The germline gives CDR1 MNHEY, CDR2 SVGAGI. CDR3 nucleotides: TGTGCCAGCAGTTCCGGCTGGGGGCGAAGCTCCTACGAGCAGTACTTC. Translation gives CASSSGWGRSSYEQYF.

The chain links TRBV6-1 to TRBJ1-3; unclear D gene. Germline loops: CDR1 MNHNS, CDR2 SASEGT. CDR3 size: 15 residues. V lost 1 base, J lost 4 bases, and 11 bases lay in between. CDR3 protein: CASSEERGSGNTIYF. The CDR3 nucleotides are TGTGCCAGCAGTGAAGAACGGGGTTCCGGAAACACCATATATTTT.

The V gene is TRBV7-9, the J gene TRBJ2-7, with D possibly TRBD1 on 5 matching bases. V was clipped by 6 bases and J by 4 bases, with 10 bases between them. Looked up from germline, CDR1 is SEHNR and CDR2 is FQNEAQ (reference sequence). This CDR3 spans 12 amino acids. The DNA of the CDR3 is TGTGCCAGCAGGTCCGACAGTTACGAGCAGTACTTC. Its translation: CASRSDSYEQYF.

This chain uses TRBV27 with TRBJ1-1; tentatively, D is TRBD1 (5 bases). This CDR3 is built from 19 residues. Per the germline V gene, CDR1 is MNHEY and CDR2 is SMNVEV (reference sequence). Trimming took 8 bases from V and 0 from J, leaving 28 bases between them. The CDR3 region is CASGRDLRQPSLMNTEAFF. The CDR3 bases are TGTGCCAGCGGCCGGGACTTAAGACAGCCCTCCCTAATGAACACTGAAGCTTTCTTT.

The J gene is TRBJ2-7, the V gene TRBV27, with D possibly TRBD2 on 6 matching bases. This CDR3 region has 13 residues. Trimming shortened V by 4 bases and J by 2 bases, and 9 bases separated the two germline ends. From germline, CDR1 is MNHEY and CDR2 SMNVEV (reference sequence). The CDR3 region is CASSYGRTYEQYF. The DNA for the CDR3 is TGTGCCAGCAGTTACGGGAGAACCTACGAGCAGTACTTC.

J is TRBJ1-6 and V is TRBV5-1, with D possibly TRBD1 on 5 matching bases. Deletions cut 4 bases from V and 7 bases from J, with 12 bases between. The CDR3 contains 14 residues. Germline assignment: CDR1 SGHRS and CDR2 YFSETQ. As DNA, the CDR3 is TGCGCCAGCAGCACGGGACTCCCAAATTCACCCCTCCACTTT. It codes for CASSTGLPNSPLHF.

This clone was picked up one time. This rearrangement joins TRBV27 to TRBJ1-5; 9 nucleotides agree with TRBD1. The CDR3 runs 15 residues. CDR1 and CDR2 (germline): MNHEY, SMNVEV (reference sequence). The junction had 8 bases not matched to a gene; V was cut back by 5 bases and J by 6 bases. The CDR3 nucleotides are TGTGCCAGCAGTGTTCTACAGGGGGCAGGTCAGCCCCAGCATTTT. It codes for CASSVLQGAGQPQHF.

This clone is a singleton in its sample. The genes are TRBV10-1 and TRBJ2-1; D is possibly TRBD2 (6 bases). V gave up 3 bases and J gave up 15 bases, with 18 bases separating them. The germline CDR1 and CDR2 sequences are WNHNN and SYGVQD (reference sequence). The CDR3 runs 13 residues. For the CDR3, the DNA is TGCGCCAGCAGTGATTCGGGGGAAAATTTCTGGTTCTTC. This gives the protein CASSDSGENFWFF.

V gene TRBV15 combines with J gene TRBJ1-1; D is undetermined. Trimming cost V 4 bases and J 5 bases, with 11 bases left between them. The germline gives CDR1 LNHNV, CDR2 YYDKDF (reference sequence). The CDR3 totals 13 residues. CDR3 in amino acids: CATSIEQITEAFF. As DNA, the CDR3 is TGTGCCACCAGCATAGAACAGATTACTGAAGCTTTCTTT. The variable domain in full, completed from reference TRBV15 and TRBJ1-1, reads DAMVIQNPRYQVTQFGKPVTLSCSQTLNHNVMYWYQQKSSQAPKLLFHYYDKDFNNEADTPDNFQSRRPNTSFCFLDIRSPGLGDTAMYLCATSIEQITEAFFGQGTRLTVV.

This chain uses TRBV9 with TRBJ1-1, with TRBD1 matching 7 bases. CDR3 length equals 15 residues. V shed 4 bases and J 3 bases; nucleotides not matched to a gene: 9. Germline V CDR1 and CDR2: SGDLS, YYNGEE. CDR3: CASSHRQGRDTEAFF. The CDR3 region has the DNA TGTGCCAGCAGCCATCGACAGGGAAGGGACACTGAAGCTTTCTTT. Full variable domain (missing parts from reference TRBV9 and TRBJ1-1): DSGVTQTPKHLITATGQRVTLRCSPRSGDLSVYWYQQSLDQGLQFLIQYYNGEERAKGNILERFSAQQFPDLHSELNLSSLELGDSALYFCASSHRQGRDTEAFFGQGTRLTVV.

V and J are TRBV27 and TRBJ2-1; TRBD2 matches 11 bases. The V and J ends lost 3 bases and 5 bases, in that order; junction bases with no gene match: 3. CDR1 MNHEY and CDR2 SMNVEV come from the germline V gene (reference sequence). The CDR3 consists of 15 residues. DNA of the CDR3: TGTGCCAGCAGTTTCACTAGCGGGGGAAACAATGAGCAGTTCTTC. Protein product: CASSFTSGGNNEQFF.

The chain uses TRBV19 and TRBJ2-5, with D maybe TRBD2 (6 bases). In germline, CDR1 is LNHDA, CDR2 SQIVND (reference sequence). This CDR3 is 13 amino acids long. Between the trimmed V and J ends, which lost 6 bases and 5 bases, there was a span of 13 bases. CDR3 region: CASRMGGLETQYF. The CDR3 DNA is TGTGCCAGTAGGATGGGAGGTCTGGAGACCCAGTACTTC.

This clone was observed a handful of times. This sequence joins TRBV30 and TRBJ1-1, with D maybe TRBD1 (5 bases). CDR1 and CDR2 from the germline V gene are GTSNPN and SVGIG (reference sequence). Trimming stripped 3 bases from V and 1 base from J, with 9 bases between. This CDR3 spans 13 amino acids. DNA for the CDR3: TGTGCCTGGAGCCGACAGACGAACACTGAAGCTTTCTTT. Amino acids: CAWSRQTNTEAFF.

The V and J genes are TRBV21-1 and TRBJ2-3; no check of the table's D call, TRBD2, against the DNA was made. TRBV21-1 is a recognized pseudogene. The CDR3 sequence is 15 residues long. The CDR3 coding sequence is TGTGCCAGCAGCAAAGGGCGGACTAGAAATGATACGCAGTATTTT. Residues: CASSKGRTRNDTQYF.

This chain links TRBV6-5 with TRBJ2-5, with D possibly TRBD1 on 6 matching bases. The end of the DNA aligns better with TRBJ2-7, so the J call may be wrong. The CDR3 is made up of 11 amino acids. From germline, CDR1 is MNHEY and CDR2 SVGAGI. The CDR3 DNA is TGTGCCAGCAGACAGGGTAACGAGCAGTACTTC. Translated: CASRQGNEQYF.

The J gene is TRBJ2-3, the V gene TRBV4-1; perhaps TRBD2 as D (5 bases). Per germline, CDR1 MGHRA and CDR2 YSYEKL. The V and J ends lost 0 bases and 6 bases respectively, with 16 bases between them. This CDR3 has 16 amino acids. CDR3 sequence: CASSQDRGLWEDTQYF. In DNA, the CDR3 is TGCGCCAGCAGCCAAGATCGTGGACTCTGGGAGGATACGCAGTATTTT.

V usage is TRBV5-6 and J usage is TRBJ2-5; D perhaps matches TRBD2 (6 bases). The J call is in doubt because the DNA end fits TRBJ2-7 better. The CDR3 has 15 amino acids. Germline V gives CDR1 SGHDT, CDR2 YYEEEE. CDR3 amino acids: CASIPRGSHSYEQYF. CDR3 sequence (DNA): TGTGCCAGCATCCCACGGGGGTCGCACTCCTACGAGCAGTACTTC.

The chain joins TRBV27 to TRBJ1-3, with 8 bases that match TRBD1. Germline CDR1 reads MNHEY; CDR2 reads SMNVEV (reference sequence). The CDR3 is made up of 19 amino acids. V shed 0 bases and J 2 bases; nucleotides not matched to a gene: 12. The CDR3 DNA is TGTGCCAGCAGTTTATCGGGCACCGACAGGGGACGACCTGGAAACACCATATATTTT. It yields the protein CASSLSGTDRGRPGNTIYF.

The V gene is TRBV19, the J gene TRBJ1-5, with 11 bases aligning to TRBD1. Losses at the gene ends were 9 bases for V and 0 bases for J; bases not matched to a gene: 4. Looked up from germline, CDR1 is LNHDA and CDR2 is SQIVND (reference sequence). The CDR3 runs 15 residues. CDR3 region: CASWDRGDSNQPQHF. Here the CDR3 DNA reads TGTGCCAGCTGGGACAGGGGGGATAGCAATCAGCCCCAGCATTTT.

The J gene is TRBJ2-7, the V gene TRBV5-5; a weak D match, TRBD1 (5 bases). The CDR3 consists of 13 residues. Trimming left V 2 bases short and J 0 bases short, with 6 bases between. Germline V gene sequence: CDR1 SGHKS, CDR2 YYEKEE (reference sequence). For the CDR3, the DNA is TGTGCCAGCAGCTTTGGGGCCTCCTACGAGCAGTACTTC. Residues: CASSFGASYEQYF.

The rearrangement uses TRBV19 and TRBJ1-5; TRBD1 might be the D (6 bases). The CDR3 has 15 residues. Trimming removed 6 bases from V and 4 bases from J, with 16 bases in between. CDR1 is LNHDA and CDR2 is SQIVND in the germline V gene (reference sequence). CDR3 sequence (DNA): TGTGCCAGTAGAGATGACCGGGACACTAATCAGCCCCAGCATTTT. Translation: CASRDDRDTNQPQHF.

This clone was observed once. The chain links TRBV2 to TRBJ2-1; tentative D call: TRBD2 (6 bases). The CDR3 runs 13 residues. In germline, CDR1 is SNHLY, CDR2 FYNNEI. V lost 6 bases to trimming and J lost 10 bases, with 16 bases between them. This chain's CDR3 is CASRLGPSGEQFF. DNA for the CDR3: TGTGCCAGCAGACTGGGACCGAGCGGGGAGCAGTTCTTC.

With respect to this clone: This sample includes further DNA sequences coding for the same CDR3. The V and J genes are TRBV28 and TRBJ2-6, with a possible D match to TRBD2 (6 bases). Trimming pared 3 bases from V and 2 bases from J, leaving 8 bases between. Germline CDR1 and CDR2: MDHEN and SYDVKM. CDR3 size: 15 residues. The CDR3 loop reads CASSFGGTGANVLTF. CDR3 DNA sequence: TGTGCCAGCAGTTTTGGGGGGACTGGGGCCAACGTCCTGACTTTC.

V is TRBV27 and J is TRBJ2-7, with D possibly being TRBD2 (6 bases). The CDR3 length is 12 residues. CDR1 MNHEY and CDR2 SMNVEV come from the germline V gene (reference sequence). V lost 11 bases and J 3 bases, leaving 14 bases between the germline ends. In DNA, the CDR3 is TGTGCCTGCCGGGGGTTAGGCTACGAGCAGTACTTC. Its protein product is CACRGLGYEQYF.

Here the CDR3 reads CASSPLIGAAFF. For the CDR3, the DNA is TGTGCCAGCAGTCCTCTGATAGGGGCAGCTTTCTTT. J is TRBJ1-1 and V is TRBV28; D may be TRBD1 (5 bases). Deletions cut 5 bases from V and 10 bases from J, with 14 bases between. The germline gives CDR1 MDHEN, CDR2 SYDVKM. The CDR3 has 12 residues.

CDR3 loop: CASSLPGGPGANVLTF. The CDR3 coding sequence is TGTGCCAGCAGCTTACCGGGAGGGCCTGGGGCCAACGTCCTGACTTTC. The rearrangement joins TRBV7-9 to TRBJ2-6, with TRBD2 identical over 8 bases. V trimming: 2 bases; J trimming: 2 bases; junction bases outside the gene matches: 2. This CDR3 is built from 16 residues. Germline V gene lookup returns CDR1 SEHNR and CDR2 FQNEAQ (reference sequence).

Turning to this clone: At one boundary the junction diverges from the germline segment, which might be a read error. The V and J genes are TRBV7-6 and TRBJ2-7, with TRBD2 as a possible D gene (5 bases). CDR3 length: 14 amino acids. Germline V lookup: CDR1 SGHVS, CDR2 FNYEAQ. CDR3 nucleotide sequence: TGTGCCAGCAGCAAAGGGTCGGACTCCAACGAGCAGTACTTC. It is translated as CASSKGSDSNEQYF.